Below, one T cell receptor beta chain is given with its context. What it recognizes is unknown. A junction boundary mismatches the germline segment, possibly from a read error. None of the patients had undergone any treatment ahead of thyroid surgery. Authors' data handling: To classify distant metastasis in papillary thyroid cancer, a model was built from CDR3 differences across clinicopathological groups. TCRdb reassembled clones from the PCR reads with MiXCR. These V and J calls originate from TCRdb's pipeline instead of the authors' own analysis. The repertoire holds roughly 34,000 clones, 15% seen once, with around a fifth in the top ten. The record originates from a study of metastatic and nonmetastatic thyroid tumors. This CDR3 spans 14 amino acids. The germline gives CDR1 SGHTA, CDR2 FQGNSA. Points from the study as a whole: Significantly higher TCR beta diversity was reportedly seen in malignant thyroid tumors than benign nodules, in blood and tumor.

Material: blood. The rearrangement joins TRBV7-2 to TRBJ1-1; D unresolved. The TCR was taken from a male donor with papillary thyroid cancer or a benign thyroid nodule (not recorded which). Some clones in this sample may be carry-over from other donors' samples. The CDR3 coding sequence is TGTGCCAGAAGCTCAGTTACCGGGAGCACTGAAGCTTTCTTT. This translates into CARSSVTGSTEAFF.